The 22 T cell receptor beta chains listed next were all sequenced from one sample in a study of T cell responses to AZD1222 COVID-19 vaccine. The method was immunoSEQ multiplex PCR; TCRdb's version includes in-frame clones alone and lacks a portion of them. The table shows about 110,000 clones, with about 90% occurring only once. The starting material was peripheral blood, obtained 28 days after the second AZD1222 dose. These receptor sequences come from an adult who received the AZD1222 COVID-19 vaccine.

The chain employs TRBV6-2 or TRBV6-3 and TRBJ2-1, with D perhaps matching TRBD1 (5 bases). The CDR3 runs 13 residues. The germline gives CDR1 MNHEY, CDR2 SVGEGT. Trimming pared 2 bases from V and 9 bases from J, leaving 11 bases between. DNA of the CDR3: TGTGCCAGCAGTTACGGGGCGTCGGGTGAGCAGTTCTTC. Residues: CASSYGASGEQFF.

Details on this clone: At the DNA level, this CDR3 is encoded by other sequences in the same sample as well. The CDR3 DNA is TGTGCCAGCAGTTTAGGTTCAAATCAGCCCCAGCATTTT. Protein product: CASSLGSNQPQHF. V and J are TRBV12-3 or TRBV12-4 and TRBJ1-5; D ambiguous. The CDR3 covers 13 residues. With 1 base removed from V and 4 bases from J, the gap between germline ends came to 5 bases.

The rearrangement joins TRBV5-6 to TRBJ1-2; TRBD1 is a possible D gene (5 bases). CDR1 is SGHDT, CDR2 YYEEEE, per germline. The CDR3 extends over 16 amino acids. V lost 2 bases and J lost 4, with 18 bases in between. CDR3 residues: CASSFGGLGARYGYTF. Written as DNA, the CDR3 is TGTGCCAGCAGCTTTGGCGGATTAGGGGCGCGCTATGGCTACACCTTC.

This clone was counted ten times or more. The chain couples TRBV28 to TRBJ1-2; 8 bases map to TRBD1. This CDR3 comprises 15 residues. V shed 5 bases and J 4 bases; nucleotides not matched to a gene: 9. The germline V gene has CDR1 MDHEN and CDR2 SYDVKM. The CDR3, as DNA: TGTGCCAGCAGTCCACCAACCGACAGGGGCTATGGCTACACCTTC. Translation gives CASSPPTDRGYGYTF.

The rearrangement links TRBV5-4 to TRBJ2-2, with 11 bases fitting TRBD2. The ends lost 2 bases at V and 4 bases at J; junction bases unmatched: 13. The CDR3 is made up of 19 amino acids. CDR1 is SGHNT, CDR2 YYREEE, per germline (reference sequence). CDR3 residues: CASSFWGLAGGKRTGELFF. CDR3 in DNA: TGTGCCAGCAGCTTTTGGGGGCTAGCGGGAGGTAAACGCACCGGGGAGCTGTTTTTT.

In DNA form, the CDR3 reads TGTGCCAGCTCACCACTGAGCGGGGATACGCACCCGCTACAAGAGACCCAGTACTTC. This codes for CASSPLSGDTHPLQETQYF. V gene TRBV18 combines with J gene TRBJ2-5; 7 bases map to TRBD2. Germline trimming cut 1 base from V and 2 bases from J; bases unmatched to any gene: 16. The germline CDR1 and CDR2 sequences are KGHSH and LQKENI. The CDR3 spans 19 residues.

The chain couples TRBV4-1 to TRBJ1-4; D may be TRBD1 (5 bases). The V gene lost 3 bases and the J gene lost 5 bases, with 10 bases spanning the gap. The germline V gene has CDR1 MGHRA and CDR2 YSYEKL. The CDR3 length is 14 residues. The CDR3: CASSQTVLNEKLFF. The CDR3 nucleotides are TGCGCCAGCAGCCAGACAGTGCTCAATGAAAAACTGTTTTTT.

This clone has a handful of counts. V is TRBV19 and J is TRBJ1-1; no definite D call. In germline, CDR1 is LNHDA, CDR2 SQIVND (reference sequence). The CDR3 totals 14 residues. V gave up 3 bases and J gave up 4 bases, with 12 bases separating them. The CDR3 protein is CASSILGSSTEAFF. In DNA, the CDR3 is TGTGCCAGTAGTATTCTGGGGTCGAGCACTGAAGCTTTCTTT.

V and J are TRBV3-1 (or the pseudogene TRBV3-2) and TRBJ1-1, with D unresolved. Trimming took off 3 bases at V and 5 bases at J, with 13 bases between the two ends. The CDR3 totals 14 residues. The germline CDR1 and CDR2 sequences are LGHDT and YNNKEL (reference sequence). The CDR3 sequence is CASSQDPTWTEAFF. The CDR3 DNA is TGTGCCAGCAGCCAGGACCCGACGTGGACTGAAGCTTTCTTT.

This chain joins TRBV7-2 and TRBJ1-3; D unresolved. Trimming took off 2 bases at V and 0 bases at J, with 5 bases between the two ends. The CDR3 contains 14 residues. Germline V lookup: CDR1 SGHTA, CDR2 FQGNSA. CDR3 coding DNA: TGTGCCAGCAGCTTATTTAACTCTGGAAACACCATATATTTT. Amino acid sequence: CASSLFNSGNTIYF.

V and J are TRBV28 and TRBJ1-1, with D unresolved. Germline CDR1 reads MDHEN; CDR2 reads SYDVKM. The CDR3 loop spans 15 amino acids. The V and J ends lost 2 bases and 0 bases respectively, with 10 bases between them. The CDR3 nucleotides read TGTGCCAGCAGTTTAAGCTTAACGGTGAACACTGAAGCTTTCTTT. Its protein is CASSLSLTVNTEAFF.

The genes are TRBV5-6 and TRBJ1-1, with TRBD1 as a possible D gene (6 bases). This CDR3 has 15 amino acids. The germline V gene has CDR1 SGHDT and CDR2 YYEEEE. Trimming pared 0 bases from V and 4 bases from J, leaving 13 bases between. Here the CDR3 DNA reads TGTGCCAGCAGCTTGGATGGGGGGCGCAGCACTGAAGCTTTCTTT. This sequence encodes CASSLDGGRSTEAFF.

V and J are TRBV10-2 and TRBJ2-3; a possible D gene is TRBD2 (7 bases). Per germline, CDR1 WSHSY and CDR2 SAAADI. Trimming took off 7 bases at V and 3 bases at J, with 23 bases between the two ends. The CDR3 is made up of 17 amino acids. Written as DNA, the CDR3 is TGCGCCAGCAAACAAACTCCGCGAGGGGGGGATACAGATACGCAGTATTTT. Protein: CASKQTPRGGDTDTQYF.

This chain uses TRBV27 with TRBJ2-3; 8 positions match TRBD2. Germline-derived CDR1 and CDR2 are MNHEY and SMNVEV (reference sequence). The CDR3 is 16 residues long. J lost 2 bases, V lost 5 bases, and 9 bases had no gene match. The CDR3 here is CASSLVAGRHTDTQYF. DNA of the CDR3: TGTGCCAGCAGTCTCGTAGCGGGGCGCCACACAGATACGCAGTATTTT.

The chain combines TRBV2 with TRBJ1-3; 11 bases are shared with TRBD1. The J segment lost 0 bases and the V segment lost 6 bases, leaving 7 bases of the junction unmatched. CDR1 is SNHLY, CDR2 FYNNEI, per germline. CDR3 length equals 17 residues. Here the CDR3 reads CASRSGTGGFSGNTIYF. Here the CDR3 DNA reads TGTGCCAGCAGATCAGGGACAGGGGGATTCTCTGGAAACACCATATATTTT.

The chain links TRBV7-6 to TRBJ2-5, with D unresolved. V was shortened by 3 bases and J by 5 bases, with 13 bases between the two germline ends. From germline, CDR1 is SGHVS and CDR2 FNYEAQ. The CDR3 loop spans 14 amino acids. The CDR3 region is CASSFGSFRETQYF. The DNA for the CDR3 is TGTGCCAGCAGCTTTGGCAGCTTTAGGGAGACCCAGTACTTC. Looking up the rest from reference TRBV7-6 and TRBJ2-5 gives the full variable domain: GAGVSQSPRYKVTKRGQDVALRCDPISGHVSLYWYRQALGQGPEFLTYFNYEAQQDKSGLPNDRFSAERPEGSISTLTIQRTEQRDSAMYRCASSFGSFRETQYFGPGTRLLVL.

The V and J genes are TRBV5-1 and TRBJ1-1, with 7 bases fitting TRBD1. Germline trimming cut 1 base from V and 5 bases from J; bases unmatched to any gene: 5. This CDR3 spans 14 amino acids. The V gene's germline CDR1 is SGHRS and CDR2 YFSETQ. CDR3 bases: TGCGCCAGCAGCTTGACCGCACAGGGGACTGAAGCTTTCTTT. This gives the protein CASSLTAQGTEAFF.

This CDR3 is CASSLEGLRGGYTF. The CDR3 nucleotides are TGTGCCAGCAGCTTAGAAGGACTCCGCGGGGGCTACACCTTC. The chain combines TRBV7-2 with TRBJ1-2; D gene uncertain. The V gene lost 1 base and the J gene lost 8 bases, with 14 bases spanning the gap. CDR1 SGHTA and CDR2 FQGNSA come from the germline V gene. The CDR3 length is 14 residues.

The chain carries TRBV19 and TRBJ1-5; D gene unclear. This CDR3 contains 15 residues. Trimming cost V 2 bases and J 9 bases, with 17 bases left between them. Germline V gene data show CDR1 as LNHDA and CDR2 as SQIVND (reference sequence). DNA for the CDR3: TGTGCCAGTAGTATACCCCGGGCCCTCAGGCCGCCCCAGCATTTT. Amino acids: CASSIPRALRPPQHF.

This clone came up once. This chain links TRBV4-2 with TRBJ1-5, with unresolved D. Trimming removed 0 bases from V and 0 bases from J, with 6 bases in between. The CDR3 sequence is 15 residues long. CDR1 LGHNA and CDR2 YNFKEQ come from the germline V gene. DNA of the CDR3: TGTGCCAGCAGCCAAGATGAGGCTAGCAATCAGCCCCAGCATTTT. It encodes CASSQDEASNQPQHF.

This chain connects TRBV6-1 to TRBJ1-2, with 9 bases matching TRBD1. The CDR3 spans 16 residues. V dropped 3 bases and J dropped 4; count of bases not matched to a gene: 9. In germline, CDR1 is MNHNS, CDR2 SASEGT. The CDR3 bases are TGTGCCAGCAGTGATCGAGGGACAGGGAGGATCTATGGCTACACCTTC. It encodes CASSDRGTGRIYGYTF.

CDR3 region: CASTPDRTYTEAFF. The DNA for the CDR3 is TGTGCCAGTACTCCGGACCGCACCTACACTGAAGCTTTCTTT. The chain joins TRBV19 to TRBJ1-1; D gene unclear. This CDR3 spans 14 amino acids. In germline, CDR1 is LNHDA, CDR2 SQIVND (reference sequence). The V end was cut by 7 bases, the J end by 3 bases, with 15 bases between.